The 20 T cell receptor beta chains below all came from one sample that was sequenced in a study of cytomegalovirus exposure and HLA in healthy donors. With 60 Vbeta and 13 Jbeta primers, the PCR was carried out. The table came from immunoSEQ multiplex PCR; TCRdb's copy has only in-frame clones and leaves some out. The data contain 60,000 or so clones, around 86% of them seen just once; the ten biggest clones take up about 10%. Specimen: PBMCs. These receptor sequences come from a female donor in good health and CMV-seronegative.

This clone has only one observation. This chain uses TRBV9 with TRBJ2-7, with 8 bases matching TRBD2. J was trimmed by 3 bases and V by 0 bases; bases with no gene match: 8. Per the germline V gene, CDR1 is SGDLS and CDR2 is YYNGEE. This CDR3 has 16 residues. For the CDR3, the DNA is TGTGCCAGCAGCGTAGAGTCCAGCGGGGGCCTCTACGAGCAGTACTTC. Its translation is CASSVESSGGLYEQYF.

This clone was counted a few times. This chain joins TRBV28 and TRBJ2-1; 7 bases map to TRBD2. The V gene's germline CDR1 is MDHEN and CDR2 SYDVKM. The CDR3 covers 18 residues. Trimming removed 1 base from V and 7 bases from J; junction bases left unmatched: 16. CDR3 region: CASSLYVDTEGRANEQFF. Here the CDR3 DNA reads TGTGCCAGCAGTTTATACGTGGACACCGAAGGGAGGGCGAATGAGCAGTTCTTC.

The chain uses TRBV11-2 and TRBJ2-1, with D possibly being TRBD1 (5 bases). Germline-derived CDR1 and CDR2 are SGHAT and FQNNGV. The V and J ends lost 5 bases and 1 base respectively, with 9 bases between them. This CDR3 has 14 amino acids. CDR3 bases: TGTGCCAGCAGCCTCAGGGTATCCTACAATGAGCAGTTCTTC. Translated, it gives CASSLRVSYNEQFF.

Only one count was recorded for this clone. CDR3 in amino acids: CASSLASNGLVETQYF. DNA of the CDR3: TGTGCCAGCAGCTTAGCCTCAAACGGGTTGGTAGAGACCCAGTACTTC. V and J are TRBV7-9 and TRBJ2-5; D is undetermined. The CDR3 loop spans 16 amino acids. V was shortened by 0 bases and J by 4 bases, with 15 bases between the two germline ends. Germline CDR1 SEHNR, CDR2 FQNEAQ (reference sequence).

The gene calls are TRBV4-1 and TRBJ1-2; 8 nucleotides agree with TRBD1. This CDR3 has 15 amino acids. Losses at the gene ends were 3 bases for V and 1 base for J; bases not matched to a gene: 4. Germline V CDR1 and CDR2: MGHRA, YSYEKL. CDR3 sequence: CASSQRTGNNYGYTF. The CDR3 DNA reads TGCGCCAGCAGCCAGAGGACAGGGAATAACTATGGCTACACCTTC.

CDR3 nucleotides: TGTGCCAGCAGTCCACGGGGGGGCCTTGAGCAGTTCTTC. This gives the protein CASSPRGGLEQFF. V gene TRBV11-3 combines with J gene TRBJ2-1, with 8 bases aligning to TRBD2. Germline V gene data show CDR1 as SGHNT and CDR2 as YENEEA. The length of the CDR3 is 13 residues. The J segment lost 9 bases and the V segment lost 6 bases, leaving 7 bases of the junction unmatched.

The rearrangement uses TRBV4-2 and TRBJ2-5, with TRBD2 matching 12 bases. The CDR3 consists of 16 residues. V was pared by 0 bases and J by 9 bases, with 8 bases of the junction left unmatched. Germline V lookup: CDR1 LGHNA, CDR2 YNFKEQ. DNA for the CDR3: TGTGCCAGCAGCCAAGATGGGACTAGCGGGTTAGGGGCCCAGTACTTC. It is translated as CASSQDGTSGLGAQYF.

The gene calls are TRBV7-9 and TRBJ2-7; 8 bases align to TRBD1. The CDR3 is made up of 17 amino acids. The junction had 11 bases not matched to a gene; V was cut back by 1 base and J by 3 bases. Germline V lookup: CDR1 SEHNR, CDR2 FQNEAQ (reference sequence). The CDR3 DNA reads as TGTGCCAGCAGCTTAGGTGACCGAGACAGGGGTCACTACGAGCAGTACTTC. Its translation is CASSLGDRDRGHYEQYF.

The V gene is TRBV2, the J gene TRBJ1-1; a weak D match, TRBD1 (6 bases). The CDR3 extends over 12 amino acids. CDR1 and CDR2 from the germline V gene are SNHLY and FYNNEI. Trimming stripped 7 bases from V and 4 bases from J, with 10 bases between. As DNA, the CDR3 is TGTGCCAGCATCCCCAGGGGCACTGAAGCTTTCTTT. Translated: CASIPRGTEAFF.

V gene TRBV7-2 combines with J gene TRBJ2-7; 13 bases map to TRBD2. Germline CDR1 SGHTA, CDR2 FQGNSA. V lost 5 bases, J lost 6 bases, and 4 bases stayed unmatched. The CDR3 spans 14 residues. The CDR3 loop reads CASSPRLAGGEQYF. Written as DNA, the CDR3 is TGTGCCAGCAGCCCTCGACTAGCGGGAGGCGAGCAGTACTTC.

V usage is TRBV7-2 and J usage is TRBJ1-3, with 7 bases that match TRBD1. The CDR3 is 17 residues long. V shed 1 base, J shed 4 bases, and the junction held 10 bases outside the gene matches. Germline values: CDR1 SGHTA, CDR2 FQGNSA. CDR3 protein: CASSLENHWTGGNTIYF. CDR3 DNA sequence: TGTGCCAGCAGCTTAGAGAATCACTGGACAGGCGGAAACACCATATATTTT.

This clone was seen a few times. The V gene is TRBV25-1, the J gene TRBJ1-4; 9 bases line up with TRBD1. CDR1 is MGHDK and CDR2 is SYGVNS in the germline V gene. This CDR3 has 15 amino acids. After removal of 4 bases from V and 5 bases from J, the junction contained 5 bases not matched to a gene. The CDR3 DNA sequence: TGTGCCAGCAGTGGCCGGGACAGGGTAAATGAAAAACTGTTTTTT. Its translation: CASSGRDRVNEKLFF.

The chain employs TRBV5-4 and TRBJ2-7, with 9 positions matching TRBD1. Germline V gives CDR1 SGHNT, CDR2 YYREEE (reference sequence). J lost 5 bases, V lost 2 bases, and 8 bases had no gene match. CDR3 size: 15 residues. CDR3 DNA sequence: TGTGCCAGCAGCTTAACGACAGGGGGTGTCCACGAGCAGTACTTC. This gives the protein CASSLTTGGVHEQYF.

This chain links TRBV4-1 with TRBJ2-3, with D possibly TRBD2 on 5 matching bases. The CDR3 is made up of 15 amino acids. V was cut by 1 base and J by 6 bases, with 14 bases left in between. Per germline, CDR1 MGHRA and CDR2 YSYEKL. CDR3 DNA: TGCGCCAGCAGCCAAGTTGACCGTTCGGGGGATACGCAGTATTTT. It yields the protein CASSQVDRSGDTQYF.

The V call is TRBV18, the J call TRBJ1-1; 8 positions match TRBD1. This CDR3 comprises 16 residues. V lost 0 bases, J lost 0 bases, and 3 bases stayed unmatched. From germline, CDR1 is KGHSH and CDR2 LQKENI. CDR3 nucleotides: TGTGCCAGCTCACCACCGACAGGGGTAATGAACACTGAAGCTTTCTTT. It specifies CASSPPTGVMNTEAFF.

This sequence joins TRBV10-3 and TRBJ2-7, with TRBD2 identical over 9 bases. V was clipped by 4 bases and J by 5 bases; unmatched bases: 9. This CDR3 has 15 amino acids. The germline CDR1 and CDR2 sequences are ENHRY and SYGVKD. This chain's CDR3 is CAISVAGGPHDEQYF. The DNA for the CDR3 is TGTGCCATCAGTGTGGCGGGAGGGCCGCATGACGAGCAGTACTTC.

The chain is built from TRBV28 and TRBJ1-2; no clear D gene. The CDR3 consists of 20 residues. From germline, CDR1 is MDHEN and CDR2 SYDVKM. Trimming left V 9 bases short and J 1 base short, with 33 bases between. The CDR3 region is CASSRESLWQENLHNYGYTF. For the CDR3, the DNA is TGTGCCAGTTCGCGCGAGAGCTTGTGGCAGGAAAATCTACATAACTATGGCTACACCTTC.

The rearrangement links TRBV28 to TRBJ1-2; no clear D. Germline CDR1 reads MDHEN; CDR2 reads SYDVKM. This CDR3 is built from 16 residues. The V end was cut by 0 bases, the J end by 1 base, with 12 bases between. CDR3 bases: TGTGCCAGCAGTTTATGGGCCGGAGAGGTTAACTATGGCTACACCTTC. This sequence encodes CASSLWAGEVNYGYTF.

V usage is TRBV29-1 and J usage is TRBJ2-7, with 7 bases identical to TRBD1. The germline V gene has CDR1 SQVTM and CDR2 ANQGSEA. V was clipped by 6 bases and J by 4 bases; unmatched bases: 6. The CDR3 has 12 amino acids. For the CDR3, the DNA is TGCAGCGTGAGGACAGGCTCGTACGAGCAGTACTTC. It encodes CSVRTGSYEQYF.

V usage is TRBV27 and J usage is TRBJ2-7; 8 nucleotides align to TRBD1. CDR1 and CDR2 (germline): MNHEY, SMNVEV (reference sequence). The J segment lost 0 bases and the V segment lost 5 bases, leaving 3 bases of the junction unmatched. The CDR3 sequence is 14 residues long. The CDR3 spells CASSDRGFSYEQYF. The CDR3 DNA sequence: TGTGCCAGCAGTGACAGGGGCTTCTCCTACGAGCAGTACTTC.